This entry lists 4 T cell receptor beta chains sequenced from one sample in a study of siplizumab effects on memory and regulatory T cells. Using immunoSEQ multiplex PCR, the repertoire was profiled, and TCRdb retains in-frame clones only, with some absent. The sample comprises fewer than 130,000 clones, roughly 89% of which are singletons, and 1.3% rests with the top ten. Sequencing was done on a sample of CD4+ T cells sorted from blood. The receptor source for this set is a human donor in good health.

V is TRBV28 and J is TRBJ2-7, with 7 bases lining up with TRBD1. CDR3 length: 13 residues. CDR1 and CDR2 from the germline V gene are MDHEN and SYDVKM. J was trimmed by 2 bases and V by 8 bases; bases with no gene match: 6. This chain's CDR3 is CASRTGVAYEQYF. Here the CDR3 DNA reads TGTGCCAGCCGAACAGGGGTCGCCTACGAGCAGTACTTC.

The rearrangement joins TRBV5-1 to TRBJ2-3; 7 bases are shared with TRBD1. The V and J ends lost 4 bases and 0 bases, in that order; junction bases with no gene match: 5. CDR3 size: 15 residues. CDR1 is SGHRS and CDR2 is YFSETQ in the germline V gene. For the CDR3, the DNA is TGCGCCAGCAGCCCACAGGGGCTTAGCACAGATACGCAGTATTTT. Its translation is CASSPQGLSTDTQYF.

CDR3 bases: TGTGCCAGCACCCAAGGTGTGAACACCGGGGAGCTGTTTTTT. Translated, it gives CASTQGVNTGELFF. The chain is built from TRBV6-6 and TRBJ2-2, with unresolved D. The V and J ends lost 7 bases and 1 base respectively, with 10 bases between them. The CDR3 spans 14 residues. Germline V gene lookup returns CDR1 MNHNY and CDR2 SVGAGI (reference sequence).

The V and J genes are TRBV7-9 and TRBJ2-1; maybe TRBD2 (6 bases). The germline V and J ends were trimmed by 6 bases and 7 bases, with 22 bases remaining between them. The CDR3 loop spans 16 amino acids. Germline CDR1 reads SEHNR; CDR2 reads FQNEAQ (reference sequence). In DNA form, the CDR3 reads TGTGCCAGCAGGCGATCCGGGACTTATAATCGGAATGAGCAGTTCTTC. This gives the protein CASRRSGTYNRNEQFF.